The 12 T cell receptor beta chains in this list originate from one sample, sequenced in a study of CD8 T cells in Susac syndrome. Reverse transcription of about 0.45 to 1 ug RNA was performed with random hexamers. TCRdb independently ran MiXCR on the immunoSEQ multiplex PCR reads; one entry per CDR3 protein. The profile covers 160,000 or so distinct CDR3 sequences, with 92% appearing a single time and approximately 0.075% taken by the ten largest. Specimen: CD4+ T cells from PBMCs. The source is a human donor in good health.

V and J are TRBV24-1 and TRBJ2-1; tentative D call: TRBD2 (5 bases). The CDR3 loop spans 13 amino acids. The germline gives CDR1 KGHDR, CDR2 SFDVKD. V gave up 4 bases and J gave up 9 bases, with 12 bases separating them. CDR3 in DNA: TGTGCCACCAGTGACGTCGGGGTGGGTGAGCAGTTCTTC. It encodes CATSDVGVGEQFF.

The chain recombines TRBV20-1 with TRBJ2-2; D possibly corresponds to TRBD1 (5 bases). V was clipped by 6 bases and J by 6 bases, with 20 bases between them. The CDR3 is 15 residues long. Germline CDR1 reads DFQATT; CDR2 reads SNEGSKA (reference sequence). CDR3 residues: CSAQVGREKSGELFF. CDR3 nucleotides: TGCAGTGCACAAGTCGGCAGGGAAAAATCCGGGGAGCTGTTTTTT.

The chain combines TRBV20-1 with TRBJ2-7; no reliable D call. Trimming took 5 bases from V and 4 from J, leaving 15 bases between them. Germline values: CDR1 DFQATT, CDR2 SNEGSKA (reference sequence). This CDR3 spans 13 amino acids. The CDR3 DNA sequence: TGCAGTGCTTCTCCGGTCCTCGGATACGAGCAGTACTTC. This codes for CSASPVLGYEQYF.

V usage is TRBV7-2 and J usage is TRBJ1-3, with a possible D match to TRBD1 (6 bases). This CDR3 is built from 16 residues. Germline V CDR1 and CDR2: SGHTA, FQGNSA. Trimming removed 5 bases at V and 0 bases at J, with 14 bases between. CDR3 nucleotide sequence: TGTGCCAGCAGCCCCCGACAGGCCACCTCTGGAAACACCATATATTTT. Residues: CASSPRQATSGNTIYF.

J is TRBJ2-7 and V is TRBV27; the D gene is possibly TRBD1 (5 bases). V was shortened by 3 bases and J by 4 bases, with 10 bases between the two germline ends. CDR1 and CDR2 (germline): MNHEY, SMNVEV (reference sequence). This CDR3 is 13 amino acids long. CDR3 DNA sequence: TGTGCCAGCAGTTTTCGCAGGGCGTACGAGCAGTACTTC. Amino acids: CASSFRRAYEQYF.

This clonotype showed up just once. The CDR3 sequence is CASTPSIGTEAFF. The CDR3 DNA sequence: TGTGCCAGCACCCCGAGTATAGGCACTGAAGCTTTCTTT. The chain combines TRBV28 with TRBJ1-1; D unresolved. Trimming took off 7 bases at V and 4 bases at J, with 13 bases between the two ends. The CDR3 is 13 amino acids. CDR1 and CDR2 (germline): MDHEN, SYDVKM.

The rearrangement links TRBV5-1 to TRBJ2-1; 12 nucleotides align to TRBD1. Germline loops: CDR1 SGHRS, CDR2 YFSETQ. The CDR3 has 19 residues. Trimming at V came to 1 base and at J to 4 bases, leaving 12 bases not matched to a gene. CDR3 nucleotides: TGCGCCAGCAGCTTGAAGGGACAGGGGGCAGGTAGACCTTACAATGAGCAGTTCTTC. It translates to CASSLKGQGAGRPYNEQFF.

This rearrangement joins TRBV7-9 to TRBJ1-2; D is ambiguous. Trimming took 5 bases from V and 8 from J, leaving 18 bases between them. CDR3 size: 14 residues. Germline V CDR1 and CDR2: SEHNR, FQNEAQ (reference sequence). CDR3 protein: CASSTEGGDFGYTF. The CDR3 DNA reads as TGTGCCAGCAGCACAGAAGGAGGCGACTTCGGCTACACCTTC.

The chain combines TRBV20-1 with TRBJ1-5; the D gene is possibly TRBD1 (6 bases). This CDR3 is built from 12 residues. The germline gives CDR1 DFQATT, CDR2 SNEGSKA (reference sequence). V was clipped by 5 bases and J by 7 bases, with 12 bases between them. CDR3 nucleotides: TGCAGTGCTCTCCAGGGGTCCCAGCCCCAGCATTTT. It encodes CSALQGSQPQHF.

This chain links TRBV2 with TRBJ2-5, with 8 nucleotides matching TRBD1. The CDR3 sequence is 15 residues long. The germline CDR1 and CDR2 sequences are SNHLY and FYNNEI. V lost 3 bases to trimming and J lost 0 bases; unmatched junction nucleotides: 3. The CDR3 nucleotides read TGTGCCAGCAGTGAGACAGGGGACTACCAAGAGACCCAGTACTTC. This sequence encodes CASSETGDYQETQYF.

The CDR3 loop is CSVLDRVNTGELFF. CDR3 coding DNA: TGCAGCGTTTTGGACAGGGTGAACACCGGGGAGCTGTTTTTT. This chain connects TRBV29-1 to TRBJ2-2; TRBD1 matches 8 bases. Per the germline V gene, CDR1 is SQVTM and CDR2 is ANQGSEA. The ends lost 5 bases at V and 1 base at J; junction bases unmatched: 3. The length of the CDR3 is 14 residues.

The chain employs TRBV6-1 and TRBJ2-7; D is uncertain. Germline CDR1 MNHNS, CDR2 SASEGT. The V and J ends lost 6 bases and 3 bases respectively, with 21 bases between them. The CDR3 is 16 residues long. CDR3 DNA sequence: TGTGCCAGCAGCATGTCAGCGTCCCACTCCATCTACGAGCAGTACTTC. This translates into CASSMSASHSIYEQYF.